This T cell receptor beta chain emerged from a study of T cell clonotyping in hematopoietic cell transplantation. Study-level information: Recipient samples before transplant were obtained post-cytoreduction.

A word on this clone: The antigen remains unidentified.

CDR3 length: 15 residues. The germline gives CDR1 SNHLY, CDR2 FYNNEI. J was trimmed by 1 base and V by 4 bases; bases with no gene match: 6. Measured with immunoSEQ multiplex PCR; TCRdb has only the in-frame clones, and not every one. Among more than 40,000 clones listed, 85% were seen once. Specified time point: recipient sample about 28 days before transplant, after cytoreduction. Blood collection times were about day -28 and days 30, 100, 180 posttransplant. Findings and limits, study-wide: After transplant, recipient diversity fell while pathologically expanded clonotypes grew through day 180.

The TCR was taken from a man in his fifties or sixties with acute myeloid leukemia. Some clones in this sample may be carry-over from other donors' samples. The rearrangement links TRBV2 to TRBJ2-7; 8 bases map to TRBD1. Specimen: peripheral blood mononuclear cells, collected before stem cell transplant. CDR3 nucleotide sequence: TGTGCCAGCAGTGGGGGGAGGACAGGGTCCTACGAGCAGTACTTC. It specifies CASSGGRTGSYEQYF.